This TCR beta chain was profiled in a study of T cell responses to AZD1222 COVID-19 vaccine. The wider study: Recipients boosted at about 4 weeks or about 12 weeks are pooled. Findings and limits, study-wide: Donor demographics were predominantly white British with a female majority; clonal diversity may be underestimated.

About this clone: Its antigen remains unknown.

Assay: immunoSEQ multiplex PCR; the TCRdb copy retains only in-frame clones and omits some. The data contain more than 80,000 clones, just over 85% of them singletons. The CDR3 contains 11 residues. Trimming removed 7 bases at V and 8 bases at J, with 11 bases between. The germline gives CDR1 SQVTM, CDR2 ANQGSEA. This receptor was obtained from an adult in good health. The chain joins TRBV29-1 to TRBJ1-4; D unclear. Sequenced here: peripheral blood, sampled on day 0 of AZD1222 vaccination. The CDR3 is CSANTGEKLFF. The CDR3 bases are TGCAGCGCCAACACCGGAGAAAAACTGTTTTTT. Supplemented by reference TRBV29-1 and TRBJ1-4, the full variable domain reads SAVISQKPSRDICQRGTSLTIQCQVDSQVTMMFWYRQQPGQSLTLIATANQGSEATYESGFVIDKFPISRPNLTFSTLTVSNMSPEDSSIYLCSANTGEKLFFGSGTQLSVL.